This record covers a single TCR beta chain. Antigen unknown. V shed 0 bases and J shed 4 bases, with 12 bases lying between them. The germline CDR1 and CDR2 sequences are LGHNA and YNFKEQ. The CDR3 runs to 16 residues. This entry is derived from a study of T-cell reconstitution after alpha-beta-depleted transplantation in children. TCRbeta library construction was performed incorporating unique molecular identifiers. TCRdb re-called the PCR reads with MiXCR, one entry per CDR3 protein. The profile covers about 980,000 distinct CDR3 sequences, with 25% to 35% appearing a single time and roughly 31% taken by the ten largest. Points from the study as a whole: T-cell counts and diversity at one year post-transplant came mainly from newly produced T cells. Where some patients showed high TCRbeta diversity at day 60, it came from recipient T cells and thymic progenitors that had survived. Expanded graft clones numbering several hundred reportedly gave rise to alpha-beta T cells about two months after transplant.

The chain has TRBV4-2 and TRBJ2-2; D perhaps matches TRBD2 (6 bases). The origin of this receptor is a boy under two years old who had a stem cell transplant for SCID, so the T cells may come from the graft donor. This specimen consisted of PBMCs, mostly from graft donor cells, obtained 360 days after TCRalphabeta/CD19-depleted stem cell transplant. The CDR3 DNA is TGTGCCAGCAGCCAAGAGGGGACTCGGATCACCGGGGAGCTGTTTTTT. Its translation is CASSQEGTRITGELFF.